The 32 T cell receptor beta chains in this list originate from one sample, sequenced in a study of cytomegalovirus exposure and HLA in healthy donors. Amplification used 60 Vbeta primers and 13 Jbeta primers. Libraries were prepared by immunoSEQ multiplex PCR; TCRdb keeps only in-frame clonotypes and omits some of them. The data hold some 130,000 clones, with over 50% observed a single time. Sequencing was carried out using PBMCs. The receptors were gathered from a human donor in good health.

The chain is built from TRBV6-6 and TRBJ2-7, with D perhaps TRBD1 (6 bases). Trimming cost V 6 bases and J 7 bases, with 16 bases left between them. The germline V gene has CDR1 MNHNY and CDR2 SVGAGI (reference sequence). The CDR3 has 13 residues. The CDR3 sequence is CASRTRDTGEQYF. In nucleotides, the CDR3 is TGTGCCAGCAGGACCCGGGACACGGGGGAGCAGTACTTC.

This clone was detected only a few times. This chain connects TRBV19 to TRBJ1-2, with D perhaps TRBD1 (5 bases). Germline assignment: CDR1 LNHDA and CDR2 SQIVND (reference sequence). The CDR3 has 15 residues. V was cut by 2 bases and J by 4 bases, with 14 bases left in between. CDR3 bases: TGTGCCAGTAGTATAACATTGCAGGGCTTCTATGGCTACACCTTC. It encodes CASSITLQGFYGYTF.

The chain uses TRBV14 and TRBJ2-7; 11 positions match TRBD1. The CDR3 covers 15 residues. The germline gives CDR1 SGHDN, CDR2 FVKESK. V lost 3 bases and J lost 2; bases outside the gene matches: 3. CDR3 DNA sequence: TGTGCCAGCAGCCAGGGACAGGGGGGAACCTACGAGCAGTACTTC. It encodes CASSQGQGGTYEQYF.

The chain couples TRBV6-1 to TRBJ2-1, with D possibly being TRBD2 (6 bases). The germline CDR1 and CDR2 sequences are MNHNS and SASEGT. Trimming removed 11 bases from V and 2 bases from J, with 10 bases in between. This CDR3 comprises 12 residues. This CDR3 is CAGGDPYNEQFF. CDR3 coding DNA: TGTGCCGGCGGGGACCCCTACAATGAGCAGTTCTTC.

The rearrangement joins TRBV5-1 to TRBJ2-3; 13 nucleotides agree with TRBD2. Germline CDR1 SGHRS, CDR2 YFSETQ. V was pared by 4 bases and J by 3 bases, with 8 bases of the junction left unmatched. The length of the CDR3 is 17 residues. Here the CDR3 reads CASSPSGTSGITDTQYF. The CDR3 nucleotides are TGCGCCAGCAGCCCCTCCGGGACTAGCGGGATAACAGATACGCAGTATTTT.

The rearrangement uses TRBV28 and TRBJ2-2; D possibly corresponds to TRBD1 (6 bases). CDR3 length: 17 amino acids. Trimming cost V 4 bases and J 5 bases, with 20 bases left between them. CDR1 is MDHEN and CDR2 is SYDVKM in the germline V gene. As DNA, the CDR3 is TGTGCCAGCAGTTCCTCCCCCGGTTGGGGGCTGACCGGGGAGCTGTTTTTT. This gives the protein CASSSSPGWGLTGELFF.

The genes are TRBV4-1 and TRBJ2-3; 7 bases line up with TRBD1. Losses at the gene ends were 4 bases for V and 2 bases for J; bases not matched to a gene: 3. Germline V gene lookup returns CDR1 MGHRA and CDR2 YSYEKL. The CDR3 runs 14 residues. The CDR3: CASSPGQYTDTQYF. The CDR3 DNA reads TGCGCCAGCAGCCCGGGACAGTACACAGATACGCAGTATTTT.

The V call is TRBV4-1, the J call TRBJ2-7; 7 positions agree with TRBD1. The V gene's germline CDR1 is MGHRA and CDR2 YSYEKL. Trimming at V came to 1 base and at J to 2 bases, leaving 8 bases not matched to a gene. The CDR3 contains 16 residues. The CDR3 reads CASSQAQTGSTYEQYF. For the CDR3, the DNA is TGCGCCAGCAGCCAAGCCCAGACAGGGTCAACCTACGAGCAGTACTTC.

This clone was seen a handful of times. The rearrangement links TRBV27 to TRBJ1-4, with no clear D. V was clipped by 8 bases and J by 3 bases, with 22 bases between them. The V gene's germline CDR1 is MNHEY and CDR2 SMNVEV (reference sequence). This CDR3 comprises 17 residues. The CDR3 DNA is TGTGCCAGCGGCCTTATCGGAGGCGCCTTAGCTAATGAAAAACTGTTTTTT. It translates to CASGLIGGALANEKLFF. Variable domain in full (rest from reference TRBV27 and TRBJ1-4): EAQVTQNPRYLITVTGKKLTVTCSQNMNHEYMSWYRQDPGLGLRQIYYSMNVEVTDKGDVPEGYKVSRKEKRNFPLILESPSPNQTSLYFCASGLIGGALANEKLFFGSGTQLSVL.

This clone came up a few times. The chain combines TRBV4-2 with TRBJ2-7, with 10 nucleotides matching TRBD2. Germline V gives CDR1 LGHNA, CDR2 YNFKEQ. The ends lost 0 bases at V and 6 bases at J; junction bases unmatched: 8. CDR3 length: 16 residues. The CDR3 sequence is CASSQDFGAGGGEQYF. The DNA of the CDR3 is TGTGCCAGCAGCCAAGATTTTGGAGCGGGAGGGGGCGAGCAGTACTTC.

This sequence joins TRBV5-6 and TRBJ2-7; D uncertain. Germline lookup yields CDR1 SGHDT and CDR2 YYEEEE. The CDR3 has 12 residues. Trimming removed 0 bases from V and 6 bases from J, with 7 bases in between. The CDR3 sequence: CASSLDYSEQYF. In DNA, the CDR3 is TGTGCCAGCAGCTTGGACTATTCCGAGCAGTACTTC.

This clone occurred a few times. The rearrangement uses TRBV29-1 and TRBJ2-7; TRBD2 agrees at 7 bases. V gave up 4 bases and J gave up 3 bases; unmatched junction bases: 3. The CDR3 covers 12 residues. From germline, CDR1 is SQVTM and CDR2 ANQGSEA. The CDR3 DNA sequence: TGCAGCGTTGCGACTAGCAGCTACGAGCAGTACTTC. Protein: CSVATSSYEQYF.

This clone has only a few counts. The rearrangement uses TRBV7-9 and TRBJ2-1; 9 bases map to TRBD2. Germline CDR1 SEHNR, CDR2 FQNEAQ (reference sequence). This CDR3 comprises 15 residues. With V trimmed by 5 bases and J by 8 bases, 10 bases remained unmatched. This chain's CDR3 is CASSPTSGTKDEQFF. As DNA, the CDR3 is TGTGCCAGCAGCCCGACTAGCGGCACTAAAGATGAGCAGTTCTTC. Full variable domain (rest looked up from reference TRBV7-9 and TRBJ2-1): DTGVSQNPRHKITKRGQNVTFRCDPISEHNRLYWYRQTLGQGPEFLTYFQNEAQLEKSRLLSDRFSAERPKGSFSTLEIQRTEQGDSAMYLCASSPTSGTKDEQFFGPGTRLTVL.

This rearrangement joins TRBV11-2 to TRBJ2-1; 8 bases map to TRBD1. Unmatched junction bases numbered 15, after V lost 5 bases and J lost 9 bases. The CDR3 has 16 amino acids. Germline loops: CDR1 SGHAT, CDR2 FQNNGV. This CDR3 reads CASSPLRDRGEGEQFF. The CDR3 DNA reads TGTGCCAGCAGCCCCCTCCGTGACAGGGGCGAAGGTGAGCAGTTCTTC.

V and J are TRBV19 and TRBJ2-5, with 7 bases that match TRBD2. The CDR3 consists of 12 residues. Per germline, CDR1 LNHDA and CDR2 SQIVND (reference sequence). J lost 5 bases, V lost 5 bases, and 2 bases had no gene match. The CDR3 spells CASSGEGETQYF. In DNA, the CDR3 is TGTGCCAGTAGTGGGGAGGGTGAGACCCAGTACTTC.

This clone was observed a single time. The rearrangement uses TRBV29-1 and TRBJ2-3; possible D gene TRBD2, 6 bases. The CDR3 totals 14 residues. The V end was cut by 2 bases, the J end by 1 base, with 10 bases between. The V gene's germline CDR1 is SQVTM and CDR2 ANQGSEA. The CDR3 sequence is CSVEWGVGTDTQYF. The CDR3 DNA reads as TGCAGCGTTGAATGGGGGGTGGGCACAGATACGCAGTATTTT.

This clone was seen once. The genes are TRBV7-9 and TRBJ1-5; possibly TRBD1 for D (5 bases). Germline-derived CDR1 and CDR2 are SEHNR and FQNEAQ (reference sequence). The length of the CDR3 is 15 residues. Trimming stripped 5 bases from V and 6 bases from J, with 17 bases between. The CDR3 coding sequence is TGTGCCAGCAGCCGGGACTCAGGGACGGGTCAGCCCCAGCATTTT. This sequence encodes CASSRDSGTGQPQHF.

The chain joins TRBV5-5 to TRBJ2-7; TRBD2 aligns across 8 bases. Unmatched junction bases numbered 10, after V lost 2 bases and J lost 6 bases. This CDR3 region has 15 residues. Germline lookup yields CDR1 SGHKS and CDR2 YYEKEE (reference sequence). For the CDR3, the DNA is TGTGCCAGCAGCTTCTCAGCGGGAGACGGGCTCGAGCAGTACTTC. It is translated as CASSFSAGDGLEQYF.

The chain recombines TRBV7-9 with TRBJ2-1, with 9 bases that match TRBD2. Trimming took 5 bases from V and 0 from J; bases not matched to a gene: 8. The CDR3 extends over 17 amino acids. The V gene's germline CDR1 is SEHNR and CDR2 FQNEAQ (reference sequence). This CDR3 is CASSSPGLALSYNEQFF. The DNA of the CDR3 is TGTGCCAGCAGCAGCCCGGGACTAGCCCTCTCCTACAATGAGCAGTTCTTC.

The V call is TRBV6-5, the J call TRBJ2-7; 8 bases match TRBD1. Germline V lookup: CDR1 MNHEY, CDR2 SVGAGI. The CDR3 has 12 amino acids. The junction had 3 bases not matched to a gene; V was cut back by 6 bases and J by 5 bases. The CDR3 reads CASRRQGNEQYF. The CDR3 nucleotides are TGTGCCAGCAGACGACAGGGGAACGAGCAGTACTTC.

The chain couples TRBV2 to TRBJ1-5; possible D gene TRBD1, 5 bases. CDR1 is SNHLY and CDR2 is FYNNEI in the germline V gene. The CDR3 totals 14 residues. V lost 6 bases, J lost 3 bases, and 12 bases lay in between. This CDR3 reads CASSVGGYNQPQHF. CDR3 coding DNA: TGTGCCAGCAGCGTGGGGGGGTACAATCAGCCCCAGCATTTT.

The genes are TRBV5-1 and TRBJ2-1; maybe TRBD2 (5 bases). This CDR3 is 15 amino acids long. Germline V gene lookup returns CDR1 SGHRS and CDR2 YFSETQ. V was cut by 0 bases and J by 9 bases, with 16 bases left in between. CDR3 nucleotides: TGCGCCAGCAGCTTGGGGGGTCCGGGAACGGGTGAGCAGTTCTTC. Translated: CASSLGGPGTGEQFF.

This clone appeared once. The chain uses TRBV9 and TRBJ1-6; 9 bases agree with TRBD1. Germline CDR1 SGDLS, CDR2 YYNGEE. The length of the CDR3 is 17 residues. The trim removed 0 bases at V and 10 bases at J, leaving 11 bases unmatched. The DNA of the CDR3 is TGTGCCAGCAGCGTAGGCCCCCGGGACAGGGTCAGCTCACCCCTCCACTTT. Protein sequence: CASSVGPRDRVSSPLHF.

The rearrangement links TRBV18 to TRBJ1-1, with 7 bases lining up with TRBD1. Germline CDR1 KGHSH, CDR2 LQKENI. This CDR3 region has 16 residues. The V segment lost 3 bases and the J segment 1 base; nucleotides outside the gene matches: 8. As DNA, the CDR3 is TGTGCCAGCTCACCCAGGGGGGCAGCAGCGAACACTGAAGCTTTCTTT. This translates into CASSPRGAAANTEAFF.

This chain connects TRBV9 to TRBJ2-1; no firm D call. The CDR3 runs to 15 residues. The ends were cut back, 0 bases at V and 5 bases at J, with 12 bases in the middle. The germline gives CDR1 SGDLS, CDR2 YYNGEE. CDR3 in DNA: TGTGCCAGCAGCGTAGCCGTGGCTAGTCACAATGAGCAGTTCTTC. Residues: CASSVAVASHNEQFF.

The CDR3 here is CASSQEGGDTLRTEAFF. Here the CDR3 DNA reads TGCGCCAGCAGCCAAGAGGGGGGGGACACCCTAAGGACTGAAGCTTTCTTT. V and J are TRBV4-1 and TRBJ1-1; possible D gene TRBD1, 6 bases. Germline assignment: CDR1 MGHRA and CDR2 YSYEKL. V was pared by 0 bases and J by 5 bases, with 19 bases between. The CDR3 is made up of 17 amino acids.

The chain couples TRBV7-8 to TRBJ2-7; D is possibly TRBD1 (6 bases). This CDR3 has 11 residues. Trimming took 1 base from V and 13 from J, leaving 11 bases between them. Germline CDR1 and CDR2: SGHVS and FQNEAQ. CDR3 region: CASSLGRGVYF. DNA of the CDR3: TGTGCCAGCAGCTTAGGCAGGGGCGTATACTTC.

This clone was counted only a few times. Here the CDR3 DNA reads TGTGCCAGCAGCTTGGGTGGGACAGTTGCGGGCGAGCAGTACTTC. It translates to CASSLGGTVAGEQYF. The V and J genes are TRBV5-6 and TRBJ2-5, with 7 bases fitting TRBD1. The J call could be wrong; TRBJ2-7 is a better fit for the DNA end. Germline CDR1 reads SGHDT; CDR2 reads YYEEEE. The CDR3 loop spans 15 amino acids.

This chain uses TRBV9 with TRBJ2-2; tentative D call: TRBD2 (6 bases). The CDR3 covers 16 residues. Germline CDR1 is SGDLS and CDR2 is YYNGEE. The V and J ends lost 4 bases and 2 bases respectively, with 15 bases between them. This CDR3 is CASSSVEGPNTGELFF. In DNA form, the CDR3 reads TGTGCCAGCAGCTCGGTGGAGGGGCCAAACACCGGGGAGCTGTTTTTT.

The rearrangement uses TRBV9 and TRBJ2-7, with D possibly being TRBD1 (6 bases). CDR1 and CDR2 (germline): SGDLS, YYNGEE. Trimming removed 0 bases at V and 1 base at J, with 11 bases between. This CDR3 has 15 residues. For the CDR3, the DNA is TGTGCCAGCAGCGTAGCAGGACAGAGTTCCTACGAGCAGTACTTC. Amino acid sequence: CASSVAGQSSYEQYF.

This chain joins TRBV14 and TRBJ2-7; the D gene is possibly TRBD2 (5 bases). Germline V gives CDR1 SGHDN, CDR2 FVKESK. V lost 1 base and J 6 bases, leaving 10 bases between the germline ends. This CDR3 region has 13 residues. The CDR3 loop is CASSQGGYGEQYF. DNA for the CDR3: TGTGCCAGCAGCCAAGGCGGGTATGGCGAGCAGTACTTC.

This rearrangement joins TRBV9 to TRBJ2-6; D unresolved. This CDR3 is built from 18 residues. Germline CDR1 and CDR2: SGDLS and YYNGEE. V lost 0 bases and J lost 0, with 13 bases in between. CDR3 protein: CASSVDRLGRSGANVLTF. CDR3 DNA: TGTGCCAGCAGCGTAGACCGCTTGGGCCGCTCTGGGGCCAACGTCCTGACTTTC.